Listed below are T cell receptor beta chains from one sample, sequenced in a study of blood T cells in healthy people across ages. MiXCR, applied by TCRdb to the 5' RACE reads, yields one record per CDR3 protein. The table lists around 700,000 distinct CDR3 sequences, about 25% of them singletons, with 9.4% in the top ten. This same sample was also taken into another study, of T cells of mothers and their children.

Sequenced material: blood. The receptors originated from a boy between 10 and 17 years old in good health. CDR3s include the opening cysteine and the closing phenylalanine or tryptophan. D genes are given only for firm matches. Only some rows state a clone size, as once, few, many or a class for expanded clones.

D gene: .
J gene: TRBJ2-7
clone size: .
V gene: TRBV7-9
CDR3 DNA: TGTGCCAGCAGCCCCTATTTACAGGGCGGCGAGCAGTACTTC
CDR3 protein: CASSPYLQGGEQYF

D gene: .
J gene: TRBJ1-3
clone size: few
V gene: TRBV7-2
CDR3 DNA: TGTGCCAGCAGCTTCGCCTCAGGTGGAGATGGAAACACCATATATTTT
CDR3 protein: CASSFASGGDGNTIYF

D gene: TRBD2
J gene: TRBJ2-7
clone size: many
V gene: TRBV4-1
CDR3 DNA: TGCGCCAGCAGCCAAGATTTGTATCATCGACTAGCGGGGACCTACGAGCAGTACTTC
CDR3 protein: CASSQDLYHRLAGTYEQYF

D gene: .
J gene: TRBJ2-7
clone size: many
V gene: TRBV4-3
CDR3 DNA: TGCGCCAGCAGCCAAGATCGGGGTAACTCCTACGAGCAGTACTTC
CDR3 protein: CASSQDRGNSYEQYF

D gene: .
J gene: TRBJ2-7
clone size: .
V gene: TRBV21-1
CDR3 DNA: TGTGCCAGCAGCACCCCAGGGGAAGAGTACTTC
CDR3 protein: CASSTPGEEYF

D gene: .
J gene: TRBJ2-3
clone size: few
V gene: TRBV29-1
CDR3 DNA: TGCAGCGTCTCTCCCGTGGATACGCAGTATTTT
CDR3 protein: CSVSPVDTQYF

D gene: .
J gene: TRBJ2-4
clone size: .
V gene: TRBV20-1
CDR3 DNA: TGCAGTGCGAGGATGTCAGGGGACCCCGAAACCTTTCAGTACTTC
CDR3 protein: CSARMSGDPETFQYF

D gene: TRBD2
J gene: TRBJ2-3
clone size: .
V gene: TRBV5-5
CDR3 DNA: TGTGCCAGCAGCTTGTGGACTAGCGATTACGATACGCAGTATTTT
CDR3 protein: CASSLWTSDYDTQYF

D gene: .
J gene: TRBJ2-5
clone size: .
V gene: TRBV10-3
CDR3 DNA: TGTGCCACCACAGGAGGTGGAGAGACCCAGTACTTC
CDR3 protein: CATTGGGETQYF

D gene: .
J gene: TRBJ1-2
clone size: .
V gene: TRBV19
CDR3 DNA: TGTGCCAGTAGCGCCAACGGACCCCCCGGCTATGGCTACACCTTC
CDR3 protein: CASSANGPPGYGYTF

D gene: .
J gene: TRBJ2-5
clone size: .
V gene: TRBV9
CDR3 DNA: TGTGCCAGCAGCGTTACCAGCGACCAAGAGACCCAGTACTTC
CDR3 protein: CASSVTSDQETQYF

D gene: .
J gene: TRBJ2-7
clone size: .
V gene: TRBV9
CDR3 DNA: TGTGCCAGCAGCGGGGGGACTGCTGACTACGAGCAGTACTTC
CDR3 protein: CASSGGTADYEQYF

D gene: .
J gene: TRBJ2-5
clone size: .
V gene: TRBV15
CDR3 DNA: TGTGCCACCAGCAGAGTACGGGGTTCGGGGGAGACCCAGTACTTC
CDR3 protein: CATSRVRGSGETQYF

D gene: .
J gene: TRBJ2-7
clone size: few
V gene: TRBV7-6
CDR3 DNA: TGTACTAGCAGCTTACAAGAGAACGAGCAGTACTTC
CDR3 protein: CTSSLQENEQYF

D gene: TRBD2
J gene: TRBJ2-7
clone size: few
V gene: TRBV6-2/TRBV6-3
CDR3 DNA: TGTGCCAGCAGTTACTCGACTCTTACTAGCGGATTCTACGAGCAGTACTTC
CDR3 protein: CASSYSTLTSGFYEQYF

D gene: TRBD1
J gene: TRBJ2-5
clone size: .
V gene: TRBV29-1
CDR3 DNA: TGCAGCGTTGAAGAGCCCGGGACAGAAGAGACCCAGTACTTC
CDR3 protein: CSVEEPGTEETQYF

D gene: TRBD2
J gene: TRBJ2-5
clone size: .
V gene: TRBV6-6
CDR3 DNA: TGTGCCAGCATCCGTAGCGGGGGGCAAGAGACCCAGTACTTC
CDR3 protein: CASIRSGGQETQYF

D gene: TRBD1
J gene: TRBJ2-6
clone size: .
V gene: TRBV12-3/TRBV12-4
CDR3 DNA: TGTGCCAGCAGTCCAGGGACAGCTAAGGGGGCCAACGTCCTGACTTTC
CDR3 protein: CASSPGTAKGANVLTF

D gene: TRBD2
J gene: TRBJ2-1
clone size: .
V gene: TRBV9
CDR3 DNA: TGTGCCAGCAGCGTAGAGGGGACTAGCATTCCCATCAATGAGCAGTTCTTC
CDR3 protein: CASSVEGTSIPINEQFF

D gene: .
J gene: TRBJ2-7
clone size: once
V gene: TRBV5-5
CDR3 DNA: TGTGCCAGCAGGTGGACACCGGACGTCTACGAGCAGTACTTC
CDR3 protein: CASRWTPDVYEQYF

D gene: TRBD2
J gene: TRBJ2-4
clone size: .
V gene: TRBV9
CDR3 DNA: TGTGCCAGCAGCCCTTCGGGAGGAGAGAACATTCAGTACTTC
CDR3 protein: CASSPSGGENIQYF

D gene: TRBD1
J gene: TRBJ1-1
clone size: .
V gene: TRBV5-1
CDR3 DNA: TGCGCCAGCAGCCGGGGACAGGGGTTAAACACTGAAGCTTTCTTT
CDR3 protein: CASSRGQGLNTEAFF

D gene: .
J gene: TRBJ2-7
clone size: .
V gene: TRBV11-3
CDR3 DNA: TGTGCCAGCAGCCACAGGGACCACGAGCAGTACTTC
CDR3 protein: CASSHRDHEQYF

D gene: TRBD2
J gene: TRBJ2-3
clone size: .
V gene: TRBV15
CDR3 DNA: TGTGCCACCGCGTCTAGCGGGAGGGCTGGAGATACGCAGTATTTT
CDR3 protein: CATASSGRAGDTQYF

D gene: .
J gene: TRBJ2-5
clone size: .
V gene: TRBV4-3
CDR3 DNA: TGCGCCAGCAGCCAAGGCAGACAATACCAGCAGTACTTC
CDR3 protein: CASSQGRQYQQYF

D gene: .
J gene: TRBJ2-5
clone size: .
V gene: TRBV5-1
CDR3 DNA: TGCGCCAGCAGCTTGGTCTCGACAGCCCTCGAAGAGACCCAGTACTTC
CDR3 protein: CASSLVSTALEETQYF

D gene: .
J gene: TRBJ2-5
clone size: few
V gene: TRBV7-7
CDR3 DNA: TGTGCTAGCAGCCGCATAGGGGGGATCCCAGAGACCCAGTACTTC
CDR3 protein: CASSRIGGIPETQYF

D gene: TRBD1
J gene: TRBJ2-7
clone size: .
V gene: TRBV5-1
CDR3 DNA: TGCGCCAGCAGCCCGGGACAGGGATTCGAGCAGTACTTC
CDR3 protein: CASSPGQGFEQYF

D gene: TRBD1
J gene: TRBJ2-7
clone size: few
V gene: TRBV5-1
CDR3 DNA: TGCGCCAGCAGCCCGAACGCCGGGACAGGAGTATACGAGCAGTACTTC
CDR3 protein: CASSPNAGTGVYEQYF

D gene: TRBD2
J gene: TRBJ2-5
clone size: .
V gene: TRBV29-1
CDR3 DNA: TGCAGCGTTGAAGATCTGGGGGATGCGGGAGTTATGGAGACCCAGTACTTC
CDR3 protein: CSVEDLGDAGVMETQYF

D gene: .
J gene: TRBJ2-7
clone size: few
V gene: TRBV28
CDR3 DNA: TGTGCCAGCAGGAGGACGGAGCAGTACTTC
CDR3 protein: CASRRTEQYF

D gene: TRBD2
J gene: TRBJ2-1
clone size: .
V gene: TRBV5-1
CDR3 DNA: TGCGCCAGCATCCCGGGGACGGGAGGTACCTACAATGAGCAGTTCTTC
CDR3 protein: CASIPGTGGTYNEQFF

D gene: .
J gene: TRBJ2-1
clone size: few
V gene: TRBV29-1
CDR3 DNA: TGCAGCGTTGAAAGGTACAATGAGCAGTTCTTC
CDR3 protein: CSVERYNEQFF

D gene: .
J gene: TRBJ1-2
clone size: .
V gene: TRBV11-2
CDR3 DNA: TGTGCCAGCAGCGTTGGGCAGGGCGGCTATGGCTACACCTTC
CDR3 protein: CASSVGQGGYGYTF

D gene: TRBD2
J gene: TRBJ2-3
clone size: few
V gene: TRBV7-2
CDR3 DNA: TGTGCCAGCAGCTGCCCCCGGTGTAGCGGGAGACCCTTTGAGGCAGATACGCAGTATTTT
CDR3 protein: CASSCPRCSGRPFEADTQYF

D gene: TRBD2
J gene: TRBJ2-1
clone size: .
V gene: TRBV20-1
CDR3 DNA: TGCAGTGCACCGCGGGGGAACTCCTACAATGAGCAGTTCTTC
CDR3 protein: CSAPRGNSYNEQFF

D gene: TRBD1
J gene: TRBJ1-2
clone size: few
V gene: TRBV27
CDR3 DNA: TGTGCCAGCAGTTTATCGGAACAGGGGGCCGGTGGCTACACCTTC
CDR3 protein: CASSLSEQGAGGYTF

D gene: .
J gene: TRBJ2-6
clone size: .
V gene: TRBV4-1
CDR3 DNA: TGCGCCAGCAGCCAAGTTTGGGGAGGAGGCGGCGACATCTCTGGGGCCAACGTCCTGACTTTC
CDR3 protein: CASSQVWGGGGDISGANVLTF

D gene: .
J gene: TRBJ2-7
clone size: .
V gene: TRBV2
CDR3 DNA: TGTGCCAGCAGTCGGCAGAGCTCTTCCTACGAGCAGTACTTC
CDR3 protein: CASSRQSSSYEQYF

D gene: TRBD2
J gene: TRBJ2-1
clone size: .
V gene: TRBV11-2
CDR3 DNA: TGTGCCAGCAGCTTCACTAGCGGCCAGCGAAGGAATGAGCAGTTCTTC
CDR3 protein: CASSFTSGQRRNEQFF

D gene: TRBD1
J gene: TRBJ1-5
clone size: .
V gene: TRBV4-1
CDR3 DNA: TGCGCCAGCAGCCAAGAGGGACAGGGATCGGGTCAGCCCCAGCATTTT
CDR3 protein: CASSQEGQGSGQPQHF

D gene: .
J gene: TRBJ2-7
clone size: .
V gene: TRBV28
CDR3 DNA: TGTGCCAGCACTGGTGGGGGCCTCGGCTCCTACGAGCAGTACTTC
CDR3 protein: CASTGGGLGSYEQYF

D gene: .
J gene: TRBJ2-1
clone size: .
V gene: TRBV12-3/TRBV12-4
CDR3 DNA: TGTGCCAGTTCCTTGTCTGACGGCCAGGAGCAGTTCTTC
CDR3 protein: CASSLSDGQEQFF

D gene: .
J gene: TRBJ2-5
clone size: many
V gene: TRBV29-1
CDR3 DNA: TGCAGCGTTGCCGAGGGCTCAGAGACCCAGTACTTC
CDR3 protein: CSVAEGSETQYF

D gene: TRBD2
J gene: TRBJ2-5
clone size: many
V gene: TRBV20-1
CDR3 DNA: TGCAGTGCTAGAGATGGCGGGACTACCCAAGAGACCCAGTACTTC
CDR3 protein: CSARDGGTTQETQYF

D gene: TRBD2
J gene: TRBJ2-1
clone size: few
V gene: TRBV7-2
CDR3 DNA: TGTGCCAGCAGCTTAGCGGGAGGGTACTACAATGAGCAGTTCTTC
CDR3 protein: CASSLAGGYYNEQFF

D gene: TRBD1
J gene: TRBJ1-3
clone size: .
V gene: TRBV4-2
CDR3 DNA: TGTGCCAGCAGCCAAGGGACAGGGTCTGGAAACACCATATATTTT
CDR3 protein: CASSQGTGSGNTIYF

D gene: TRBD2
J gene: TRBJ2-1
clone size: few
V gene: TRBV14
CDR3 DNA: TGTGCCAGCAGCGCCGGACTAGCGGGAGGGGCATCACCAATTTACAATGAGCAGTTCTTC
CDR3 protein: CASSAGLAGGASPIYNEQFF

D gene: TRBD2
J gene: TRBJ2-7
clone size: many
V gene: TRBV10-1
CDR3 DNA: TGCGCCAGCAGACTAGGACTAGCGGGACGCTACGAGCAGTACTTC
CDR3 protein: CASRLGLAGRYEQYF

D gene: TRBD1
J gene: TRBJ1-2
clone size: few
V gene: TRBV29-1
CDR3 DNA: TGCAGCGCCGGGACAGAGGTAGAGTCCACCTTC
CDR3 protein: CSAGTEVESTF

D gene: .
J gene: TRBJ2-7
clone size: few
V gene: TRBV7-9
CDR3 DNA: TGTGCCAGCAGCTGGGGCGGAGGGTCCTACGAGCAGTACTTC
CDR3 protein: CASSWGGGSYEQYF

D gene: TRBD2
J gene: TRBJ2-5
clone size: .
V gene: TRBV6-2/TRBV6-3
CDR3 DNA: TGTGCCAGCAGCGGACTAGCGGGGATCCAAGAGACCCAGTACTTC
CDR3 protein: CASSGLAGIQETQYF

D gene: .
J gene: TRBJ2-5
clone size: few
V gene: TRBV7-6
CDR3 DNA: TGTGCCAGCAGCCCACCGACTAGAGAGCACCAAGAGACCCAGTACTTC
CDR3 protein: CASSPPTREHQETQYF

D gene: .
J gene: TRBJ2-7
clone size: .
V gene: TRBV7-2
CDR3 DNA: TGTGCCAGCAGCTTTAACCTAGACGAGCAGTACTTC
CDR3 protein: CASSFNLDEQYF

D gene: .
J gene: TRBJ2-6
clone size: .
V gene: TRBV9
CDR3 DNA: TGTGCCAGCAGCCACAGCCTCTCTGGGGCCAACGTCCTGACTTTC
CDR3 protein: CASSHSLSGANVLTF